The 12 T cell receptor beta chains listed next were all sequenced from one sample in a study of OX40 agonist ivuxolimab in advanced cancers. Receptor amplification or capture employed the immunoSEQ multiplex PCR assay. Entries here come from immuneACCESS through TCRdb and include only in-frame sequences with V and J called. Some clones fail to appear in such tables; in the studies checked, an unresolved V gene covers under half of the shortfall, and the cause of the remainder is unknown. The table for this sample lists about 76,000 clones; about 88% of them were counted only once. The ten largest clones capture 2% to 3% of the sample. Here the sequenced sample was CD4+ or CD8+ T cells sorted from blood, taken in a trial of the OX40 agonist ivuxolimab. The receptor source for this set is an adult with an advanced solid tumor such as melanoma, head and neck, liver or kidney cancer.

The chain is built from TRBV18 and TRBJ2-3, with 11 nucleotides matching TRBD2. Germline CDR1 and CDR2: KGHSH and LQKENI. Trimming at V came to 0 bases and at J to 10 bases, leaving 15 bases not matched to a gene. The CDR3 is 18 amino acids. In DNA, the CDR3 is TGTGCCAGCTCACCACCCCGCGTAGCGGGGGGGGATGGAGGTGCGCAGTATTTT. This encodes CASSPPRVAGGDGGAQYF.

The chain recombines TRBV7-6 with TRBJ1-5; 12 nucleotides line up with TRBD1. The CDR3 has 15 amino acids. CDR1 is SGHVS and CDR2 is FNYEAQ in the germline V gene. Losses at the gene ends were 5 bases for V and 6 bases for J; bases not matched to a gene: 5. CDR3: CASSQGGQGAQPQHF. The CDR3 DNA reads TGTGCCAGCAGCCAAGGGGGACAGGGGGCTCAGCCCCAGCATTTT.

The chain combines TRBV23-1 with TRBJ2-7; D remains ambiguous. TRBV23-1 is an ORF; its function is uncertain. The germline V and J ends were trimmed by 8 bases and 3 bases, with 8 bases remaining between them. There are 11 residues in the CDR3. CDR3 sequence reads: CASPEIYEQYV. The CDR3 nucleotides read TGCGCCAGCCCCGAGATCTACGAGCAGTACGTC.

In its sample, this clone was seen once. The V and J genes are TRBV5-8 and TRBJ2-7, with D possibly TRBD1 on 6 matching bases. Per the germline V gene, CDR1 is SGHTS and CDR2 is YDEGEE. CDR3 length: 13 amino acids. The V and J ends lost 0 bases and 10 bases respectively, with 14 bases between them. The DNA of the CDR3 is TGTGCCAGCAGCTTGGATTTTCTGGGACATCAGTACGTC. This gives the protein CASSLDFLGHQYV.

The V call is TRBV7-2, the J call TRBJ1-6; the D is unclear. Per germline, CDR1 SGHTA and CDR2 FQGNSA. The ends were cut back, 2 bases at V and 7 bases at J, with 0 bases in the middle. The CDR3 is 11 residues long. Here the CDR3 reads CASSLNSPLHF. The CDR3 coding sequence is TGTGCCAGCAGCTTAAATTCACCCCTCCACTTT.

This clone has more than one count but fewer than ten. The V call is TRBV7-9, the J call TRBJ2-2, with D hard to call. With 6 bases removed from V and 4 bases from J, the gap between germline ends came to 15 bases. Per germline, CDR1 SEHNR and CDR2 FQNEAQ (reference sequence). The CDR3 consists of 15 residues. The CDR3 DNA is TGTGCCAGCAGACCCCGGGTTAATCCCACCGGGGAGCTGTTTTTT. Amino acid sequence: CASRPRVNPTGELFF.

The rearrangement links TRBV10-3 to TRBJ2-1; D could derive from TRBD1 or TRBD2 (5 bases each). The CDR3 is 15 residues long. Trimming left V 0 bases short and J 6 bases short, with 12 bases between. Germline lookup yields CDR1 ENHRY and CDR2 SYGVKD. CDR3 amino acids: CAISESKGTSNEQFF. The DNA of the CDR3 is TGTGCCATCAGTGAGTCAAAGGGGACCTCCAATGAGCAGTTCTTC.

The V and J genes are TRBV29-1 and TRBJ1-5, with a weak D call TRBD1 (5 bases). This CDR3 has 13 residues. Germline-derived CDR1 and CDR2 are SQVTM and ANQGSEA. Trimming removed 6 bases at V and 0 bases at J, with 9 bases between. In DNA form, the CDR3 reads TGCAGCGTGATGACAGATAGCAATCAGCCCCAGCATTTT. It translates to CSVMTDSNQPQHF.

J is TRBJ1-2 and V is TRBV28; tentatively, D is TRBD1 (6 bases). Germline assignment: CDR1 MDHEN and CDR2 SYDVKM. The CDR3 runs to 15 residues. Trimming took 2 bases from V and 7 from J, leaving 17 bases between them. The DNA of the CDR3 is TGTGCCAGCAGTTTAGGGGGGGCGCGGTTAGTTGGCTACACCTTC. It yields the protein CASSLGGARLVGYTF.

The rearrangement links TRBV9 to TRBJ1-2; possible D gene TRBD1, 5 bases. The CDR3 consists of 14 residues. The V end was cut by 0 bases, the J end by 3 bases, with 9 bases between. CDR1 is SGDLS, CDR2 YYNGEE, per germline. CDR3 nucleotide sequence: TGTGCCAGCAGCGTAGCAGGGCAGGACTATGGCTACACCTTC. It is translated as CASSVAGQDYGYTF. Complete variable domain (other parts from reference TRBV9 and TRBJ1-2): DSGVTQTPKHLITATGQRVTLRCSPRSGDLSVYWYQQSLDQGLQFLIQYYNGEERAKGNILERFSAQQFPDLHSELNLSSLELGDSALYFCASSVAGQDYGYTFGSGTRLTVV.

J is TRBJ1-1 and V is TRBV27; 7 bases match TRBD1. V lost 5 bases and J lost 6; bases outside the gene matches: 12. Germline V CDR1 and CDR2: MNHEY, SMNVEV (reference sequence). The CDR3 has 15 amino acids. The CDR3 DNA sequence: TGTGCCAGCAGTACAGAGACAGGGTTTGCCTCTGAAGCTTTCTTT. This translates into CASSTETGFASEAFF.

The V and J genes are TRBV5-4 and TRBJ2-3, with 7 bases fitting TRBD2. Germline loops: CDR1 SGHNT, CDR2 YYREEE (reference sequence). The CDR3 is made up of 14 amino acids. The V and J ends lost 2 bases and 1 base, in that order; junction bases with no gene match: 1. This CDR3 is CASSLRGGTDTQYF. CDR3 sequence (DNA): TGTGCCAGCAGCTTACGGGGGGGCACAGATACGCAGTATTTT.